Listed below are T cell receptor beta chains from one sample, sequenced in a study of beta chain features in type 1 diabetes. Measured with immunoSEQ multiplex PCR; TCRdb has only the in-frame clones, and not every one. Among 600,000 or so clones listed, about 14% were seen once. Source material: naive CD4+ T cells from blood. Receptor source: a man between 18 and 29 years old with type 1 diabetes. Both conserved end residues are part of each CDR3. Each record gives: J gene, V gene, clone size, D gene, CDR3 protein, CDR3 DNA. D genes are given only for firm matches. Some rows mark clone size as missing; the rest say once, few, many or name a class of expanded clone.

J gene: TRBJ2-5
V gene: TRBV7-2
clone size: -
D gene: -
CDR3 protein: CASSLASAGGGETQYF
CDR3 DNA: TGTGCCAGCAGCTTAGCGTCTGCCGGGGGCGGGGAGACCCAGTACTTC

J gene: TRBJ2-7
V gene: TRBV9
clone size: -
D gene: -
CDR3 protein: CASSGERYEQYF
CDR3 DNA: TGTGCCAGCAGCGGGGAAAGATACGAGCAGTACTTC

J gene: TRBJ2-6
V gene: TRBV29-1
clone size: few
D gene: -
CDR3 protein: CSAQGDAGANVLTF
CDR3 DNA: TGCAGCGCGCAAGGGGATGCTGGGGCCAACGTCCTGACTTTC

J gene: TRBJ2-7
V gene: TRBV5-4
clone size: few
D gene: TRBD2
CDR3 protein: CASSALGTSPGREQYF
CDR3 DNA: TGTGCCAGCAGCGCGCTCGGGACTAGCCCTGGGCGCGAGCAGTACTTC

J gene: TRBJ2-7
V gene: TRBV18
clone size: -
D gene: TRBD2
CDR3 protein: CASSPLSGSSNEQYF
CDR3 DNA: TGTGCCAGCTCACCCCTTAGCGGGAGCTCCAACGAGCAGTACTTC

J gene: TRBJ1-4
V gene: TRBV10-3
clone size: -
D gene: -
CDR3 protein: CAIQATNEKLFF
CDR3 DNA: TGTGCCATCCAGGCAACTAATGAAAAACTGTTTTTT

J gene: TRBJ2-1
V gene: TRBV9
clone size: few
D gene: TRBD2
CDR3 protein: CASSVGVLAGFSWQFF
CDR3 DNA: TGTGCCAGCAGCGTAGGTGTACTAGCGGGATTCTCCTGGCAGTTCTTC

J gene: TRBJ2-7
V gene: TRBV5-4
clone size: -
D gene: -
CDR3 protein: CASSESQGALGGSEQYF
CDR3 DNA: TGTGCCAGCAGCGAGAGCCAAGGGGCCCTCGGGGGATCCGAGCAGTACTTC

J gene: TRBJ2-4
V gene: TRBV7-2
clone size: -
D gene: -
CDR3 protein: CASSREVGGLTLNIQYF
CDR3 DNA: TGTGCCAGCAGCCGCGAGGTGGGGGGTCTTACTCTAAACATTCAGTACTTC

J gene: TRBJ1-4
V gene: TRBV11-2
clone size: -
D gene: -
CDR3 protein: CASSLEREKLFF
CDR3 DNA: TGTGCCAGCAGCTTGGAGAGGGAAAAACTGTTTTTT

J gene: TRBJ2-5
V gene: TRBV30
clone size: -
D gene: -
CDR3 protein: CAWSVGQGTQETQYF
CDR3 DNA: TGTGCCTGGAGTGTAGGGCAGGGAACTCAAGAGACCCAGTACTTC